One and the same sample provided the 3 T cell receptor beta chains below, sequenced in a study of T cell changes during pregnancy in multiple sclerosis. Sequenced by immunoSEQ multiplex PCR; TCRdb stores in-frame clones only, minus some. The sample shows over 60,000 clones, 90% to 97% of them seen only once. Sequenced here: CD8+ T cells from peripheral blood mononuclear cells, sampled after pregnancy. Receptors originate from a female donor with multiple sclerosis, enrolled in a pregnancy study.

J is TRBJ2-1 and V is TRBV27; 7 nucleotides match TRBD1. CDR1 and CDR2 (germline): MNHEY, SMNVEV (reference sequence). The CDR3 spans 16 residues. Losses at the gene ends were 5 bases for V and 3 bases for J; bases not matched to a gene: 10. This CDR3 is CASSTGQVGNYNEQFF. In DNA, the CDR3 is TGTGCCAGCAGTACCGGACAGGTCGGGAACTACAATGAGCAGTTCTTC.

This chain links TRBV5-1 with TRBJ2-3; D remains ambiguous. The CDR3 contains 15 residues. Trimming pared 1 base from V and 0 bases from J, leaving 9 bases between. The V gene's germline CDR1 is SGHRS and CDR2 YFSETQ. The CDR3 loop is CASSLRQRSTDTQYF. DNA for the CDR3: TGCGCCAGCAGCTTGCGTCAGCGCAGCACAGATACGCAGTATTTT.

The J gene is TRBJ2-3, the V gene TRBV27; 9 nucleotides agree with TRBD1. The CDR3 is 15 amino acids. Germline-derived CDR1 and CDR2 are MNHEY and SMNVEV (reference sequence). J gave up 9 bases and V 6 bases, and 13 bases lay outside the gene matches. The CDR3 region has the DNA TGTGCCAGCAGCGGGACAGGGTCAGTCCGGGGCACGCAGTATTTT. It translates to CASSGTGSVRGTQYF.